A single sample is the source of the 16 T cell receptor beta chains below, sequenced in a study of radiation and T cells in renal cell carcinoma. Only in-frame clones appear in the TCRdb table, and some are missing; sequencing was by immunoSEQ multiplex PCR. The sample yields 160,000 or so clones, approximately 88% seen once. Time point here: blood 2 weeks post-SBRT. Treatment given: 15 Gy SBRT to primary tumor, nephrectomy 4 weeks later. The material was blood, obtained from a patient whose treatment included radiotherapy and nephrectomy. The receptors stem from a woman between 45 and 60 years old with renal cell carcinoma.

For the CDR3, the DNA is TGTGCCAGCACCGACGGGGGGACAGATACGCAGTATTTT. This encodes CASTDGGTDTQYF. The rearrangement links TRBV6-5 to TRBJ2-3; 7 bases align to TRBD2. The ends lost 7 bases at V and 3 bases at J; junction bases unmatched: 4. In germline, CDR1 is MNHEY, CDR2 SVGAGI. There are 13 residues in the CDR3.

This chain uses TRBV7-8 with TRBJ1-6, with D uncertain. V gave up 6 bases and J gave up 6 bases, with 12 bases separating them. Looked up from germline, CDR1 is SGHVS and CDR2 is FQNEAQ. This CDR3 has 14 residues. The CDR3 bases are TGTGCCAGCAGTAACTTGGGGAGTAATTCACCCCTCCACTTT. Residues: CASSNLGSNSPLHF.

In its sample, this clone was seen a few times. The CDR3 does not end in the conserved phenylalanine or tryptophan, so this is likely a read error. The limits of the CDR3 on the DNA are not certain, so only TCRdb's listed CDR3 is given. The chain employs TRBV7-3 and TRBJ1-6. The germline V gene encodes CDR1 SGHTA and CDR2 FQGTGA. The CDR3 sequence runs 11 residues, both termini included. This CDR3 is CASSRPRGTGL.

The count of this clone is one. This chain joins TRBV18 and TRBJ1-1; TRBD1 agrees at 10 bases. This CDR3 is 14 amino acids long. The germline V gene encodes CDR1 KGHSH and CDR2 LQKENI. The junction had 6 bases not matched to a gene; V was cut back by 3 bases and J by 8 bases. CDR3 in DNA: TGTGCCAGCTCACCCCAGACAGGGGGCGCGGAAGCTTTCTTT. Its translation is CASSPQTGGAEAFF. The variable domain in full, completed from reference TRBV18 and TRBJ1-1, reads NAGVMQNPRHLVRRRGQEARLRCSPMKGHSHVYWYRQLPEEGLKFMVYLQKENIIDESGMPKERFSAEFPKEGPSILRIQQVVRGDSAAYFCASSPQTGGAEAFFGQGTRLTVV.

The chain carries TRBV18 and TRBJ2-7; 10 nucleotides agree with TRBD1. The CDR3 is 14 amino acids. Looked up from germline, CDR1 is KGHSH and CDR2 is LQKENI. The ends lost 3 bases at V and 5 bases at J; junction bases unmatched: 4. CDR3 coding DNA: TGTGCCAGCTCACCCCAGACAGGGGGCGACGAGCAGTACTTC. Residues: CASSPQTGGDEQYF.

The rearrangement uses TRBV30 and TRBJ2-7, with TRBD1 matching over 9 bases. Germline lookup yields CDR1 GTSNPN and CDR2 SVGIG (reference sequence). The CDR3 length is 15 residues. J was trimmed by 7 bases and V by 0 bases; bases with no gene match: 10. CDR3 protein: CAWSVLRTGAGEQYF. CDR3 nucleotides: TGTGCCTGGAGTGTACTAAGGACAGGGGCGGGAGAGCAGTACTTC.

The V gene is TRBV19, the J gene TRBJ2-5; no clear D gene. Per germline, CDR1 LNHDA and CDR2 SQIVND (reference sequence). V lost 3 bases to trimming and J lost 5 bases, with 10 bases between them. The CDR3 spans 13 residues. CDR3 DNA sequence: TGTGCCAGTAGTATGGAAAGTTCCGAGACCCAGTACTTC. This encodes CASSMESSETQYF.

The CDR3 region is CASTEPGQGYTEAFF. The CDR3 coding sequence is TGTGCCAGCACCGAACCGGGACAGGGGTACACTGAAGCTTTCTTT. The chain links TRBV28 to TRBJ1-1; TRBD1 matches 10 bases. The CDR3 loop spans 15 amino acids. Germline lookup yields CDR1 MDHEN and CDR2 SYDVKM. With 7 bases clipped from V and 3 bases from J, the junction kept 8 bases outside the gene matches. Together with reference TRBV28 and TRBJ1-1, the CDR3 gives the full variable domain: DVKVTQSSRYLVKRTGEKVFLECVQDMDHENMFWYRQDPGLGLRLIYFSYDVKMKEKGDIPEGYSVSREKKERFSLILESASTNQTSMYLCASTEPGQGYTEAFFGQGTRLTVV.

The J gene is TRBJ2-5, the V gene TRBV6-6; no clear D. V was shortened by 1 base and J by 4 bases, with 13 bases between the two germline ends. The CDR3 runs to 15 residues. The germline V gene encodes CDR1 MNHNY and CDR2 SVGAGI (reference sequence). The CDR3 sequence: CASSYWAGEGETQYF. The CDR3 DNA follows: TGTGCCAGCAGTTACTGGGCAGGAGAAGGAGAGACCCAGTACTTC.

This sequence joins TRBV19 and TRBJ1-5, with D tentatively TRBD1 (5 bases). CDR3 length: 15 residues. V was clipped by 2 bases and J by 4 bases, with 12 bases between them. The germline V gene encodes CDR1 LNHDA and CDR2 SQIVND (reference sequence). DNA of the CDR3: TGTGCCAGTAGTATATCCGGGGCTAGAAATCAGCCCCAGCATTTT. Its protein product is CASSISGARNQPQHF. The full variable domain, rest sourced from reference TRBV19 and TRBJ1-5, is DGGITQSPKYLFRKEGQNVTLSCEQNLNHDAMYWYRQDPGQGLRLIYYSQIVNDFQKGDIAEGYSVSREKKESFPLTVTSAQKNPTAFYLCASSISGARNQPQHFGDGTRLSIL.

This chain links TRBV4-2 with TRBJ2-7, with 7 nucleotides matching TRBD2. V lost 1 base, J lost 13 bases, and 16 bases stayed unmatched. This CDR3 has 15 amino acids. CDR1 is LGHNA and CDR2 is YNFKEQ in the germline V gene. For the CDR3, the DNA is TGTGCCAGCAGCCAAGTGTCTAGCGGAGACCTGAGGTTATACTTC. It yields the protein CASSQVSSGDLRLYF.

The V gene is TRBV11-3, the J gene TRBJ2-1; weak D call: TRBD1 (6 bases). This CDR3 has 15 amino acids. The V gene's germline CDR1 is SGHNT and CDR2 YENEEA. V gave up 5 bases and J gave up 4 bases, with 15 bases separating them. The CDR3, as DNA: TGTGCCAGCAGCCTACGGACAGCAGAATACAATGAGCAGTTCTTC. Its translation: CASSLRTAEYNEQFF.

The chain couples TRBV4-2 to TRBJ2-2; no reliable D call. The V gene lost 1 base and the J gene lost 3 bases, with 6 bases spanning the gap. The CDR3 is 14 amino acids. The germline V gene has CDR1 LGHNA and CDR2 YNFKEQ. The CDR3 loop reads CASSQAGHTGELFF. DNA of the CDR3: TGTGCCAGCAGCCAAGCTGGACACACCGGGGAGCTGTTTTTT.

This clone showed up just a few times. DNA of the CDR3: TGTGCCAGCAGCCCGGGTGGGGGGGGCTCCTACGAGCAGTACTTC. It codes for CASSPGGGGSYEQYF. The V and J genes are TRBV5-4 and TRBJ2-7, with 7 bases aligning to TRBD2. Germline V CDR1 and CDR2: SGHNT, YYREEE (reference sequence). CDR3 length equals 15 residues. Trimming took 4 bases from V and 0 from J; bases not matched to a gene: 7.

The chain is built from TRBV6-1 and TRBJ1-2; the D gene is possibly TRBD1 (5 bases). Germline V gene data show CDR1 as MNHNS and CDR2 as SASEGT. The CDR3 runs to 13 residues. With 8 bases removed from V and 4 bases from J, the gap between germline ends came to 14 bases. CDR3 nucleotide sequence: TGTGCCAGCCAGACAGCTTCAACCTATGGCTACACCTTC. Its translation: CASQTASTYGYTF.

V and J are TRBV10-3 and TRBJ1-5, with a possible D match to TRBD1 (5 bases). The CDR3 length is 18 residues. V shed 0 bases and J shed 0 bases, with 15 bases lying between them. The V gene's germline CDR1 is ENHRY and CDR2 SYGVKD. The CDR3 reads CAISESGIRGYSNQPQHF. For the CDR3, the DNA is TGTGCCATCAGTGAGTCCGGGATTAGGGGCTATAGCAATCAGCCCCAGCATTTT.